A selection of T cell receptor beta chains follows, all from one sample in a study of beta chain features in type 1 diabetes. Using immunoSEQ multiplex PCR, the repertoire was profiled, and TCRdb retains in-frame clones only, with some absent. This sample has roughly 300,000 clones; 9.3% occur once, and the top ten carry over 0.95%. The sequenced material came from central memory CD4+ T cells from blood. All receptors come from a man between 25 and 39 years old with type 1 diabetes. CDR3s include the opening cysteine and the closing phenylalanine or tryptophan. Fields, in order: CDR3 DNA, CDR3 protein, V gene, clone size, D gene, J gene. D genes are given only for firm matches. The size entry is marked missing in some rows and otherwise reads once, few, many or a size class.

DNA: TGTGCCAGCAGCCCTTTTCAACCTAATGAGCAGTTCTTC; CDR3: CASSPFQPNEQFF; V: TRBV7-2; size: NA; D: NA; J: TRBJ2-1
DNA: TGTGCCAGCAGTTACGGGACTAGCGGGGGGAGTGAGCAGTTCTTC; CDR3: CASSYGTSGGSEQFF; V: TRBV6-6; size: NA; D: TRBD2; J: TRBJ2-1
DNA: TGTGCCAGCAGTTTAGGCGGACACAATGAGCAGTTCTTC; CDR3: CASSLGGHNEQFF; V: TRBV28; size: NA; D: NA; J: TRBJ2-1
DNA: TGTGCCAGCTCACCGACAGGACGGGGCTACACCTTC; CDR3: CASSPTGRGYTF; V: TRBV18; size: NA; D: NA; J: TRBJ1-2
DNA: TGTGCCAGCAGTTTAGGCCGCTTCCGAATGAACACTGAAGCTTTCTTT; CDR3: CASSLGRFRMNTEAFF; V: TRBV28; size: few; D: NA; J: TRBJ1-1
DNA: TGCAGCGTTGGAGGCGGGTGGGAGACCCAGTACTTC; CDR3: CSVGGGWETQYF; V: TRBV29-1; size: few; D: NA; J: TRBJ2-5
DNA: TGTGCCAGCAGCTCGAGGAGGGAGCTGTTTTTT; CDR3: CASSSRRELFF; V: TRBV7-9; size: NA; D: NA; J: TRBJ2-2
DNA: TGTGCCAGCAGCTTAGAGGGGATGAACACTGAAGCTTTCTTT; CDR3: CASSLEGMNTEAFF; V: TRBV7-9; size: few; D: NA; J: TRBJ1-1
DNA: TGTGCCAGCAGCTGGACCGATTACGAGCAGTACTTC; CDR3: CASSWTDYEQYF; V: TRBV7-8; size: NA; D: NA; J: TRBJ2-7
DNA: TGTGCCAGCAGCTTACCTACGAGTCCAGAGGGGGGGGCCCTTAGCTCCTACGAGCAGTACTTC; CDR3: CASSLPTSPEGGALSSYEQYF; V: TRBV7-8; size: NA; D: NA; J: TRBJ2-7
DNA: TGTGCCAGCTCACTCGAGACAGGGCGCTACAATGAGCAGTTCTTC; CDR3: CASSLETGRYNEQFF; V: TRBV18; size: NA; D: TRBD1; J: TRBJ2-1
DNA: TGTGCCACCTCGGACAGCTCCTATAATTCACCCCTCCACTTT; CDR3: CATSDSSYNSPLHF; V: TRBV25-1; size: NA; D: NA; J: TRBJ1-6
DNA: TGCGCCAGCAGCTTGTATTCTGAGAACACTGAAGCTTTCTTT; CDR3: CASSLYSENTEAFF; V: TRBV5-1; size: NA; D: NA; J: TRBJ1-1
DNA: TGCGCCAGCAGCTCGAGCGGGTGGGCCGGGGAGCTGTTTTTT; CDR3: CASSSSGWAGELFF; V: TRBV5-1; size: NA; D: NA; J: TRBJ2-2
DNA: TGTGCCAGCAGCTTAGGACTGGGGGGCTACGAGCAGTACTTC; CDR3: CASSLGLGGYEQYF; V: TRBV7-2; size: NA; D: NA; J: TRBJ2-7
DNA: TGTGCCAGCAGCTTGAGTATCCGGGTGGCCGGGGAGCTGTTTTTT; CDR3: CASSLSIRVAGELFF; V: TRBV5-8; size: few; D: NA; J: TRBJ2-2
DNA: TGCGCCAGCAGCCAAGACGTCGGTGATACGCAGTATTTT; CDR3: CASSQDVGDTQYF; V: TRBV4-3; size: NA; D: NA; J: TRBJ2-3
DNA: TGTGCCAGCAGCTCCCTTACGGGACCACAAGAGACCCAGTACTTC; CDR3: CASSSLTGPQETQYF; V: TRBV11-2; size: NA; D: NA; J: TRBJ2-5
DNA: TGTGCCAGCAGTGAGGGGCCGGTGGAGACCCAGTACTTC; CDR3: CASSEGPVETQYF; V: TRBV25-1; size: few; D: NA; J: TRBJ2-5
DNA: TGTGCCAGTAGCGCCCTTGGTCGCATCTACACCTTC; CDR3: CASSALGRIYTF; V: TRBV19; size: few; D: NA; J: TRBJ1-2
DNA: TGTGCCAGCAGCTTTGCAGGGACATCTGACGGCTACACCTTC; CDR3: CASSFAGTSDGYTF; V: TRBV7-9; size: few; D: NA; J: TRBJ1-2
DNA: TGTGCCAGCAGCTTTAACCCAGGACAGGGAAGGGCCACCGGGGAGCTGTTTTTT; CDR3: CASSFNPGQGRATGELFF; V: TRBV7-8; size: few; D: TRBD1; J: TRBJ2-2
DNA: TGTGCCAGCAGCCCTTCTCGGGACATCTTTGAGCAGTTCTTC; CDR3: CASSPSRDIFEQFF; V: TRBV7-2; size: NA; D: NA; J: TRBJ2-1
DNA: TGTGCCAGCAGCTTAGGTAGGGACTGGACAACCCCCGAGCAGTACTTC; CDR3: CASSLGRDWTTPEQYF; V: TRBV7-2; size: few; D: NA; J: TRBJ2-7
DNA: TGTGCCAGCAGCCCGACAGGGGAGACCCAGTACTTC; CDR3: CASSPTGETQYF; V: TRBV11-2; size: NA; D: TRBD1; J: TRBJ2-5
DNA: TGTGCCAGCAGCATAGCGGGGGGCGGCATAGATACGCAGTATTTT; CDR3: CASSIAGGGIDTQYF; V: TRBV11-2; size: few; D: TRBD2; J: TRBJ2-3
DNA: TGTGCCAGTAGTATAATGACAAGCCAAGAGACCCAGTACTTC; CDR3: CASSIMTSQETQYF; V: TRBV19; size: few; D: NA; J: TRBJ2-5
DNA: TGTGCCAGCAGTTCCCGGACTAGCGGCCCCGTGGAGACCCAGTACTTC; CDR3: CASSSRTSGPVETQYF; V: TRBV28; size: few; D: TRBD2; J: TRBJ2-5
DNA: TGTGCCAGCAAGAGTTCCACAGATACGCAGTATTTT; CDR3: CASKSSTDTQYF; V: TRBV6-6; size: NA; D: NA; J: TRBJ2-3
DNA: TGTGCCAGCAGCAGTTTCCATGGAGATACGCAGTATTTT; CDR3: CASSSFHGDTQYF; V: TRBV9; size: NA; D: NA; J: TRBJ2-3
DNA: TGTGCCAGCAGTGAGTCCGGGACTAGCTCAGATACGCAGTATTTT; CDR3: CASSESGTSSDTQYF; V: TRBV6-4; size: few; D: TRBD2; J: TRBJ2-3
DNA: TGCGCCAGCAGCTTGGTCGGGTACGGGACAGGGGGCCTCCAAGAGACCCAGTACTTC; CDR3: CASSLVGYGTGGLQETQYF; V: TRBV5-1; size: few; D: TRBD1; J: TRBJ2-5
DNA: TGTGCCAGCAGCAAAGTTGAGAGGTGTACCTACGAGCAGTACTTC; CDR3: CASSKVERCTYEQYF; V: TRBV21-1; size: few; D: NA; J: TRBJ2-7
DNA: TGTGCCAGCAGTTCCGTGGGGGGAACCTACGAGCAGTACTTC; CDR3: CASSSVGGTYEQYF; V: TRBV27; size: few; D: NA; J: TRBJ2-7
DNA: TGTGCCATCAGTAGAGGACAGGGCTCTGGGGCCAACGTCCTGACTTTC; CDR3: CAISRGQGSGANVLTF; V: TRBV10-3; size: many; D: TRBD1; J: TRBJ2-6
DNA: TGTGCTAGTGGTCCCCCGGCGGGAGGGGGCCCGATTAACAATCAGCCCCAGCATTTT; CDR3: CASGPPAGGGPINNQPQHF; V: TRBV12-5; size: NA; D: TRBD1; J: TRBJ1-5
DNA: TGTGCCAGCAGCTTTGGGCAGGGATACGAGCAGTACTTC; CDR3: CASSFGQGYEQYF; V: TRBV11-2; size: few; D: NA; J: TRBJ2-7
DNA: TGTGCCAGCAGCTTGGGACAGAATGAGCAGTTCTTC; CDR3: CASSLGQNEQFF; V: TRBV5-6; size: NA; D: NA; J: TRBJ2-1
DNA: TGTGCCAGCAGCGCTCCCGGGGGCTTGGATGAAAAACTGTTTTTT; CDR3: CASSAPGGLDEKLFF; V: TRBV9; size: NA; D: NA; J: TRBJ1-4
DNA: TGTGCCAGCAGACTCGAGAGCGGGGTAGCCTACAATGAGCAGTTCTTC; CDR3: CASRLESGVAYNEQFF; V: TRBV2; size: NA; D: TRBD2; J: TRBJ2-1
DNA: TGTGCCAGCAGCCCGGACAGGGGTACAAACACCGGGGAGCTGTTTTTT; CDR3: CASSPDRGTNTGELFF; V: TRBV7-9; size: NA; D: TRBD1; J: TRBJ2-2
DNA: TGTGCCAGTAGTAATTCCGGGACAGGGGGCCACAATGAGCAGTTCTTC; CDR3: CASSNSGTGGHNEQFF; V: TRBV19; size: few; D: TRBD1; J: TRBJ2-1
DNA: TGTGCCAGCAGCTTAGGGAACAGCGGGGGTATCGATACGCAGTATTTT; CDR3: CASSLGNSGGIDTQYF; V: TRBV7-9; size: many; D: TRBD2; J: TRBJ2-3
DNA: TGCGCCAGCAGCTTGGGGACAGGGGAATCCTACGAGCAGTACTTC; CDR3: CASSLGTGESYEQYF; V: TRBV5-1; size: few; D: TRBD1; J: TRBJ2-7
DNA: TGTGCCAGCAGGCCGGGCACAGGGGGCCCCACAGATACGCAGTATTTT; CDR3: CASRPGTGGPTDTQYF; V: TRBV7-2; size: few; D: TRBD1; J: TRBJ2-3
DNA: TGTGCCATCACCAGGGACAGGGATGCCTACGAGCAGTACTTC; CDR3: CAITRDRDAYEQYF; V: TRBV10-3; size: many; D: TRBD1; J: TRBJ2-7
DNA: TGCGCCAGCAGCTTGGGCCGCTGGGGCACAGATACGCAGTATTTT; CDR3: CASSLGRWGTDTQYF; V: TRBV5-1; size: NA; D: NA; J: TRBJ2-3
DNA: TGTGCCAGCAGCGAAGGGATGGCAGCTAACCCCCAGCATTTT; CDR3: CASSEGMAANPQHF; V: TRBV7-2; size: few; D: NA; J: TRBJ1-5
DNA: TGTGCCAGCAGCTCCCAATCCCAGTTTAGGTCTATCGAGCAGTACTTC; CDR3: CASSSQSQFRSIEQYF; V: TRBV7-8; size: NA; D: NA; J: TRBJ2-7
DNA: TGCGCCAGCAGCCAAGATGTCCGCGGGTCTAATGAAAAACTGTTTTTT; CDR3: CASSQDVRGSNEKLFF; V: TRBV4-3; size: NA; D: NA; J: TRBJ1-4
DNA: TGTGCCAGCAGCCCCTGGGACATGCAAGAGACCCAGTACTTC; CDR3: CASSPWDMQETQYF; V: TRBV7-8; size: NA; D: NA; J: TRBJ2-5
DNA: TGTGCCAGCTCCCCGACAGTAGCGCCTGGAAACACCATATATTTT; CDR3: CASSPTVAPGNTIYF; V: TRBV18; size: few; D: NA; J: TRBJ1-3
DNA: TGTGCCATCAGCCCAGCGGGGGGGTACAATGAGCAGTTCTTC; CDR3: CAISPAGGYNEQFF; V: TRBV10-3; size: NA; D: TRBD2; J: TRBJ2-1
DNA: TGCGCCAGCAGCTTGGAAGGGTTCCAGGGGGCTTTGTTTTTT; CDR3: CASSLEGFQGALFF; V: TRBV5-1; size: NA; D: TRBD1; J: TRBJ1-4
DNA: TGTGCCAGCAGTTACTCGCCCGGGGGCTATGGCTACACCTTC; CDR3: CASSYSPGGYGYTF; V: TRBV6-5; size: NA; D: NA; J: TRBJ1-2
DNA: TGTGCCAGTAGTATTGGACAGGCCAACAACTATGGCTACACCTTC; CDR3: CASSIGQANNYGYTF; V: TRBV19; size: NA; D: TRBD1; J: TRBJ1-2
DNA: TGTGCCAGCAGCTTAGATCAGGGGGCAGAGCAGTTCTTC; CDR3: CASSLDQGAEQFF; V: TRBV7-2; size: few; D: TRBD1; J: TRBJ2-1
DNA: TGTGCCGGGTCAGGGACAGGGGGCAATCAGCCCCAGCATTTT; CDR3: CAGSGTGGNQPQHF; V: TRBV30; size: few; D: TRBD1; J: TRBJ1-5
DNA: TGTGCCAGCAGCTTAGACAGGGGACCCGTCCTGACTTTC; CDR3: CASSLDRGPVLTF; V: TRBV7-2; size: NA; D: TRBD1; J: TRBJ2-6